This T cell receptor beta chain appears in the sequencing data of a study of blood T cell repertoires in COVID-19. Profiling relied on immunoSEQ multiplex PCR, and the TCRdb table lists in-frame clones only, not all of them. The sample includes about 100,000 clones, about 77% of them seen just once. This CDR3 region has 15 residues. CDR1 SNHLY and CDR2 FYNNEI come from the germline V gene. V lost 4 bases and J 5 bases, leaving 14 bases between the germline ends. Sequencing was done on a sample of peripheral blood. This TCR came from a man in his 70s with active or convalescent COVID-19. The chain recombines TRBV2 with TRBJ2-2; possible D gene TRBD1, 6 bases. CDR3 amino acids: CASSGLQGATGELFF. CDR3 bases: TGTGCCAGCAGTGGGTTACAGGGCGCAACCGGGGAGCTGTTTTTT.